The rows below give T cell receptor beta chains drawn from one sample of a study of beta chain features in type 1 diabetes. Assay: immunoSEQ multiplex PCR; the TCRdb copy retains only in-frame clones and omits some. This sample carries 900,000 or so clones, roughly 15% of them seen once, and the ten largest clones take around 0.02%. The sequencing input was naive CD4+ T cells from blood. All receptors come from a young woman in good health. Both conserved end residues are part of each CDR3. The D gene is left open where the match is weak. Part of the rows lack a size; the others show once, few, many or a class for expanded clones.

TRBJ2-3,TRBD2,TRBV5-1,NA,CASSQPSGDTQYF,TGCGCCAGCAGCCAACCTAGCGGAGATACGCAGTATTTT
TRBJ2-1,TRBD1,TRBV7-9,NA,CASSLVLGTGYNEQFF,TGTGCCAGCAGCTTAGTCTTGGGGACAGGTTACAATGAGCAGTTCTTC
TRBJ2-5,NA,TRBV7-3,NA,CASSLILRVETQYF,TGTGCCAGCAGCTTAATCCTTAGGGTGGAGACCCAGTACTTC
TRBJ2-1,NA,TRBV9,few,CASSVGFNEQFF,TGTGCCAGCAGCGTAGGGTTCAATGAGCAGTTCTTC
TRBJ1-2,NA,TRBV18,NA,CASSPPSGANGYTF,TGTGCCAGCTCACCCCCTTCGGGGGCTAATGGCTACACCTTC
TRBJ1-5,NA,TRBV4-1,NA,CASSQTRAGNQPQHF,TGCGCCAGCAGCCAGACACGGGCCGGCAATCAGCCCCAGCATTTT
TRBJ2-5,TRBD2,TRBV28,few,CASRTALAGGKTQYF,TGTGCCAGCAGAACGGCACTAGCGGGAGGGAAGACCCAGTACTTC
TRBJ2-5,NA,TRBV6-6,NA,CASSLGSSQETQYF,TGTGCCAGCAGTTTAGGTAGCTCCCAAGAGACCCAGTACTTC
TRBJ1-2,NA,TRBV19,NA,CASKGRGANYGYTF,TGTGCCAGTAAAGGCAGGGGCGCTAACTATGGCTACACCTTC
TRBJ2-7,NA,TRBV7-2,NA,CASSPSNEHEQYF,TGTGCCAGCAGCCCTAGCAATGAGCACGAGCAGTACTTC
TRBJ1-1,TRBD1,TRBV7-9,few,CASSPRQGRNTEAFF,TGTGCCAGCAGCCCGCGACAGGGCCGGAACACTGAAGCTTTCTTT
TRBJ2-1,TRBD1,TRBV7-9,few,CASSGAGGHNEQFF,TGTGCCAGCAGCGGGGCAGGGGGCCACAATGAGCAGTTCTTC
TRBJ2-3,TRBD2,TRBV27,NA,CASSLSGSPTDTQYF,TGTGCCAGCAGTCTTAGCGGGAGCCCCACAGATACGCAGTATTTT
TRBJ2-7,NA,TRBV10-3,NA,CALAGVLGEQYF,TGTGCCCTGGCAGGGGTTCTGGGGGAGCAGTACTTC
TRBJ2-3,NA,TRBV6-4,NA,CASSVNRWGPNTDTQYF,TGTGCCAGCAGTGTGAATCGGTGGGGCCCGAACACAGATACGCAGTATTTT
TRBJ2-1,TRBD2,TRBV7-8,few,CASSLGAHRGRARNEQFF,TGTGCCAGCAGCTTAGGGGCTCATCGGGGGAGGGCCCGAAATGAGCAGTTCTTC
TRBJ1-5,TRBD1,TRBV7-9,few,CASSSGQINQPQHF,TGTGCCAGCAGCTCGGGACAGATAAATCAGCCCCAGCATTTT
TRBJ2-1,TRBD2,TRBV4-3,NA,CASSQDRTSPGDEQFF,TGCGCCAGCAGCCAAGATCGGACTAGCCCCGGGGATGAGCAGTTCTTC
TRBJ2-1,NA,TRBV7-3,few,CASSSSYYNEQFF,TGTGCCAGCAGCTCGTCTTACTACAATGAGCAGTTCTTC
TRBJ1-2,NA,TRBV29-1,NA,CSVLDGGYTF,TGCAGCGTGCTTGACGGTGGCTACACCTTC
TRBJ1-1,NA,TRBV7-9,NA,CASSRGEGTEAFF,TGTGCCAGCAGCCGGGGAGAGGGCACTGAAGCTTTCTTT
TRBJ2-2,TRBD2,TRBV6-5,few,CASKRLAGDTGELFF,TGTGCCAGCAAGAGGCTAGCGGGAGATACCGGGGAGCTGTTTTTT
TRBJ1-1,NA,TRBV5-1,NA,CASSLAVGSGAFF,TGCGCCAGCAGCTTGGCGGTCGGAAGTGGAGCTTTCTTT
TRBJ2-7,TRBD1,TRBV28,few,CASSLYMGQGDEQYF,TGTGCCAGCAGTTTATATATGGGACAGGGAGACGAGCAGTACTTC
TRBJ2-5,NA,TRBV5-8,few,CASSWYQETQYF,TGTGCCAGCAGCTGGTACCAAGAGACCCAGTACTTC
TRBJ1-1,NA,TRBV5-4,NA,CASSPRVGRNTEAFF,TGTGCCAGCAGCCCCAGGGTGGGCAGGAACACTGAAGCTTTCTTT
TRBJ2-7,NA,TRBV11-2,few,CASSWMGTALGYEQYF,TGTGCCAGCAGCTGGATGGGGACGGCACTAGGGTACGAGCAGTACTTC
TRBJ2-3,NA,TRBV6-5,NA,CASSYKGPGTDTQYF,TGTGCCAGCAGTTACAAGGGGCCAGGCACAGATACGCAGTATTTT
TRBJ2-5,TRBD1,TRBV29-1,few,CSVEGTGGGGETQYF,TGCAGCGTTGAGGGGACAGGGGGCGGGGGTGAGACCCAGTACTTC
TRBJ1-1,NA,TRBV15,NA,CATRKNTEAFF,TGTGCCACCAGGAAAAACACTGAAGCTTTCTTT
TRBJ2-7,NA,TRBV7-6,few,CASSSQGGTREQYF,TGTGCCAGCAGCTCCCAGGGTGGTACACGCGAGCAGTACTTC
TRBJ2-3,NA,TRBV28,NA,CASSNPTDPRGGGTDTQYF,TGTGCCAGCAGCAATCCGACCGACCCGAGGGGTGGTGGCACAGATACGCAGTATTTT
TRBJ2-3,NA,TRBV2,NA,CASRTGPPTDTQYF,TGTGCCAGCAGAACCGGGCCACCGACAGATACGCAGTATTTT
TRBJ1-1,NA,TRBV29-1,NA,CSVAWGAGPTEAFF,TGCAGCGTTGCATGGGGCGCGGGTCCCACTGAAGCTTTCTTT
TRBJ2-3,NA,TRBV5-5,NA,CASSPWGTDTQYF,TGTGCCAGCAGCCCGTGGGGCACAGATACGCAGTATTTT
TRBJ2-1,NA,TRBV7-9,NA,CASSYQRGAEFF,TGTGCCAGCAGCTACCAACGGGGGGCGGAGTTCTTC
TRBJ2-1,NA,TRBV7-3,few,CASSLGRPNEQFF,TGTGCCAGCAGCTTAGGCAGACCCAATGAGCAGTTCTTC
TRBJ2-1,NA,TRBV11-3,NA,CASSFGSSKNNEQFF,TGTGCCAGCAGCTTCGGCTCGTCAAAAAACAATGAGCAGTTCTTC
TRBJ2-1,TRBD2,TRBV28,NA,CARPATSGWSGHEQFF,TGTGCCAGACCGGCGACTAGCGGGTGGAGCGGCCATGAGCAGTTCTTC
TRBJ1-5,NA,TRBV5-1,NA,CASSLAPGATNQPQHF,TGCGCCAGCAGCTTGGCTCCGGGGGCCACCAATCAGCCCCAGCATTTT
TRBJ2-3,NA,TRBV7-2,few,CASSLPDQYTDTQYF,TGTGCCAGCAGCTTACCAGACCAATACACAGATACGCAGTATTTT
TRBJ2-5,TRBD2,TRBV4-1,few,CASSQVKAGVVETQYF,TGCGCCAGCAGCCAAGTTAAAGCGGGAGTGGTAGAGACCCAGTACTTC